The 30 T cell receptor beta chains in this list originate from one sample, sequenced in a study of CD8+ T cells in alopecia areata. Extracted RNA was reverse transcribed into cDNA, the sequencing template. The repertoire was sequenced with immunoSEQ multiplex PCR; TCRdb's copy has only in-frame clones and lacks some. The sample contains about 140,000 clones, 58% of which appear only once. Here the sequenced sample was CD4+ T cells sorted from blood, taken at week 0. These receptors were collected from a human donor with alopecia areata.

The V and J genes are TRBV5-1 and TRBJ1-4; possibly TRBD1 for D (5 bases). Per germline, CDR1 SGHRS and CDR2 YFSETQ. Between the trimmed V and J ends, which lost 0 bases and 7 bases, there was a span of 10 bases. The CDR3 has 14 residues. The chain's CDR3 is CASSLEGRREKLFF. CDR3 DNA sequence: TGCGCCAGCAGCTTGGAGGGGCGCCGTGAAAAACTGTTTTTT.

The gene calls are TRBV28 and TRBJ1-1, with D uncertain. Germline CDR1 reads MDHEN; CDR2 reads SYDVKM. The CDR3 length is 14 residues. V shed 2 bases and J shed 1 base, with 8 bases lying between them. The CDR3 loop is CASSLVHPNTEAFF. The CDR3 DNA sequence: TGTGCCAGCAGTTTAGTACATCCGAACACTGAAGCTTTCTTT.

This chain uses TRBV29-1 with TRBJ2-7, with D possibly being TRBD1 or TRBD2 (5 bases each). Germline V gives CDR1 SQVTM, CDR2 ANQGSEA. The CDR3 covers 12 residues. Trimming took 4 bases from V and 3 from J, leaving 10 bases between them. The CDR3 DNA sequence: TGCAGCGTTGCCGGGACGTTCTACGAGCAGTACTTC. Its translation: CSVAGTFYEQYF.

J is TRBJ2-5 and V is TRBV5-1, with 9 bases that match TRBD1. Per the germline V gene, CDR1 is SGHRS and CDR2 is YFSETQ. CDR3 length: 15 amino acids. J lost 5 bases, V lost 4 bases, and 9 bases had no gene match. CDR3 loop: CASSILAGTGETQYF. The CDR3 DNA sequence: TGCGCCAGCAGCATACTAGCCGGGACAGGGGAGACCCAGTACTTC. The full variable domain, rest sourced from reference TRBV5-1 and TRBJ2-5, is KAGVTQTPRYLIKTRGQQVTLSCSPISGHRSVSWYQQTPGQGLQFLFEYFSETQRNKGNFPGRFSGRQFSNSRSEMNVSTLELGDSALYLCASSILAGTGETQYFGPGTRLLVL.

This clone was picked up a small number of times. The rearrangement uses TRBV29-1 and TRBJ1-2; 10 bases map to TRBD1. The trim removed 7 bases at V and 5 bases at J, leaving 13 bases unmatched. Per the germline V gene, CDR1 is SQVTM and CDR2 is ANQGSEA. CDR3 length: 15 amino acids. The CDR3 here is CSAQPGTGVGYGYTF. The CDR3 nucleotides are TGCAGCGCCCAACCCGGGACAGGGGTAGGGTATGGCTACACCTTC.

The chain is built from TRBV30 and TRBJ1-4; no firm D call. Per germline, CDR1 GTSNPN and CDR2 SVGIG (reference sequence). V was trimmed by 3 bases and J by 5 bases, leaving 10 bases between them. The CDR3 runs to 13 residues. CDR3 sequence (DNA): TGTGCCTGGAGCCCAGGCGGAAATGAAAAACTGTTTTTT. Amino acids: CAWSPGGNEKLFF.

This clone showed up just a few times. The CDR3 bases are TGTGCCAGCAGCTTAGGACAGGGGGTCGCCTATGGCTACACCTTC. Its protein is CASSLGQGVAYGYTF. V is TRBV7-9 and J is TRBJ1-2; TRBD1 matches at 9 bases. CDR3 length equals 15 residues. With V trimmed by 1 base and J by 4 bases, 4 bases remained unmatched. The germline V gene encodes CDR1 SEHNR and CDR2 FQNEAQ (reference sequence). Looking up the rest from reference TRBV7-9 and TRBJ1-2 gives the full variable domain: DTGVSQNPRHKITKRGQNVTFRCDPISEHNRLYWYRQTLGQGPEFLTYFQNEAQLEKSRLLSDRFSAERPKGSFSTLEIQRTEQGDSAMYLCASSLGQGVAYGYTFGSGTRLTVV.

V usage is TRBV5-1 and J usage is TRBJ2-3; D remains ambiguous. The CDR3 is 13 amino acids. The germline V gene encodes CDR1 SGHRS and CDR2 YFSETQ. The V end lost 0 bases, the J end lost 3 bases, and 5 bases lay between the germline ends. The CDR3 coding sequence is TGCGCCAGCAGCTTGGAGCCGACAGATACGCAGTATTTT. The encoded protein is CASSLEPTDTQYF.

This clone was detected a few times. The chain combines TRBV6-5 with TRBJ2-7; 8 bases are a match to TRBD1. Unmatched junction bases numbered 4, after V lost 6 bases and J lost 3 bases. CDR1 and CDR2 (germline): MNHEY, SVGAGI. The CDR3 has 13 residues. The CDR3 region is CASRRGQGYEQYF. In DNA form, the CDR3 reads TGTGCCAGCAGACGCGGACAGGGCTACGAGCAGTACTTC.

This rearrangement joins TRBV29-1 to TRBJ2-5; TRBD1 agrees at 8 bases. The CDR3 extends over 15 amino acids. V dropped 5 bases and J dropped 1; count of bases not matched to a gene: 9. From germline, CDR1 is SQVTM and CDR2 ANQGSEA. CDR3 loop: CSVKRNRGIQETQYF. The CDR3 DNA sequence: TGCAGCGTTAAACGGAACAGGGGGATCCAAGAGACCCAGTACTTC.

This clone was seen a single time. The V and J genes are TRBV6-5 and TRBJ2-3; D gene uncertain. Germline V gene data show CDR1 as MNHEY and CDR2 as SVGAGI. This CDR3 is 13 amino acids long. The ends were cut back, 8 bases at V and 0 bases at J, with 9 bases in the middle. CDR3 bases: TGTGCCAGCGCTAGTATCAGCACAGATACGCAGTATTTT. Protein product: CASASISTDTQYF.

This clone was observed a handful of times. The rearrangement joins TRBV13 to TRBJ1-4; a possible D gene is TRBD1 (5 bases). CDR1 is PRHDT and CDR2 is FYEKMQ in the germline V gene (reference sequence). V shed 5 bases and J shed 5 bases, with 18 bases lying between them. This CDR3 has 16 amino acids. CDR3: CASSELRGKTNEKLFF. CDR3 in DNA: TGTGCCAGCAGCGAGCTGCGGGGGAAGACAAATGAAAAACTGTTTTTT.

V is TRBV29-1 and J is TRBJ1-1; D remains ambiguous. CDR1 and CDR2 (germline): SQVTM, ANQGSEA. Trimming shortened V by 2 bases and J by 10 bases, and 20 bases separated the two germline ends. The CDR3 is made up of 14 amino acids. The CDR3: CSVEPPGQPNGAFF. The CDR3 DNA is TGCAGCGTTGAACCACCGGGCCAACCTAACGGAGCTTTCTTT.

This clone was seen just once. The gene calls are TRBV9 and TRBJ1-2; D unclear. CDR1 and CDR2 (germline): SGDLS, YYNGEE. The ends were cut back, 4 bases at V and 8 bases at J, with 15 bases in the middle. The CDR3 extends over 13 amino acids. CDR3: CASSRPPDGGYTF. CDR3 nucleotides: TGTGCCAGCAGCCGACCCCCGGACGGCGGCTACACCTTC.

This clone was recorded a few times. V gene TRBV29-1 combines with J gene TRBJ2-5; D is possibly TRBD2 (6 bases). Germline V lookup: CDR1 SQVTM, CDR2 ANQGSEA. The length of the CDR3 is 12 residues. V shed 7 bases and J shed 1 base, with 10 bases lying between them. CDR3 in amino acids: CSARDSQETQYF. In DNA, the CDR3 is TGCAGCGCTCGGGACTCCCAAGAGACCCAGTACTTC.

The gene calls are TRBV7-3 and TRBJ2-7; 8 nucleotides line up with TRBD2. CDR3 length: 15 amino acids. The germline gives CDR1 SGHTA, CDR2 FQGTGA. V lost 2 bases, J lost 1 base, and 4 bases stayed unmatched. The CDR3 sequence: CASSLVASGSYEQYF. The DNA of the CDR3 is TGTGCCAGCAGCTTAGTGGCTAGCGGGTCCTACGAGCAGTACTTC. The whole variable domain, remainder taken from reference TRBV7-3 and TRBJ2-7, is GAGVSQTPSNKVTEKGKYVELRCDPISGHTALYWYRQSLGQGPEFLIYFQGTGAADDSGLPNDRFFAVRPEGSVSTLKIQRTERGDSAVYLCASSLVASGSYEQYFGPGTRLTVT.

The genes are TRBV2 and TRBJ2-5; TRBD1 is a possible D gene (5 bases). In germline, CDR1 is SNHLY, CDR2 FYNNEI. This CDR3 comprises 14 residues. V was trimmed by 7 bases and J by 2 bases, leaving 14 bases between them. The CDR3 nucleotides read TGTGCCAGCACCGAACGACAGACTCAAGAGACCCAGTACTTC. Amino acids: CASTERQTQETQYF.

This clone was seen only a few times. The chain couples TRBV30 to TRBJ1-6; 12 bases match TRBD1. Germline CDR1 is GTSNPN and CDR2 is SVGIG (reference sequence). V was pared by 2 bases and J by 4 bases, with 6 bases of the junction left unmatched. CDR3 length: 17 residues. CDR3 sequence reads: CAWSPGTGGFYNSPLHF. The DNA for the CDR3 is TGTGCCTGGAGTCCCGGGACAGGGGGCTTTTATAATTCACCCCTCCACTTT.

The chain recombines TRBV5-1 with TRBJ2-2; TRBD1 agrees at 7 bases. Trimming took 3 bases from V and 5 from J; bases not matched to a gene: 7. The CDR3 runs 15 residues. Germline-derived CDR1 and CDR2 are SGHRS and YFSETQ. CDR3 bases: TGCGCCAGCAGCTGGGGACAGAGTAAAACCGGGGAGCTGTTTTTT. Protein product: CASSWGQSKTGELFF.

This clone was picked up a small number of times. V gene TRBV11-2 combines with J gene TRBJ2-3; 8 bases agree with TRBD2. Per the germline V gene, CDR1 is SGHAT and CDR2 is FQNNGV. V trimming: 8 bases; J trimming: 4 bases; junction bases outside the gene matches: 8. The CDR3 contains 14 residues. This CDR3 reads CASQTGGGPDTQYF. Written as DNA, the CDR3 is TGTGCCAGCCAAACGGGGGGGGGCCCAGATACGCAGTATTTT.

The chain carries TRBV10-3 and TRBJ2-1, with 8 positions matching TRBD2. Trimming removed 8 bases from V and 7 bases from J; junction bases left unmatched: 10. From germline, CDR1 is ENHRY and CDR2 SYGVKD. This CDR3 spans 14 amino acids. CDR3: CAIRGGLLGNEQFF. In DNA, the CDR3 is TGTGCCATCCGGGGGGGTCTTCTAGGGAATGAGCAGTTCTTC.

This clone appeared a single time. The V call is TRBV6-5, the J call TRBJ2-7, with 14 bases identical to TRBD2. Losses at the gene ends were 2 bases for V and 4 bases for J; bases not matched to a gene: 4. The CDR3 consists of 16 residues. The germline CDR1 and CDR2 sequences are MNHEY and SVGAGI. As DNA, the CDR3 is TGTGCCAGCAGTTACGGGACTAGCGGGGGAGCGTACGAGCAGTACTTC. Amino acid sequence: CASSYGTSGGAYEQYF.

This clone was detected only a few times. The rearrangement uses TRBV7-2 and TRBJ1-5; D is undetermined. The CDR3 covers 15 residues. The V end lost 2 bases, the J end lost 0 bases, and 8 bases lay between the germline ends. CDR1 is SGHTA and CDR2 is FQGNSA in the germline V gene. CDR3 sequence (DNA): TGTGCCAGCAGCTTAACCCCATATAGCAATCAGCCCCAGCATTTT. Its translation is CASSLTPYSNQPQHF.

The chain couples TRBV7-2 to TRBJ2-5; D possibly matches TRBD1 or TRBD2 (5 bases each). The germline V and J ends were trimmed by 5 bases and 7 bases, with 8 bases remaining between them. The CDR3 is made up of 11 amino acids. Germline V gives CDR1 SGHTA, CDR2 FQGNSA. DNA for the CDR3: TGTGCCAGCAGCCCGGGGACGACCCAGTACTTC. It yields the protein CASSPGTTQYF.

The chain joins TRBV10-3 to TRBJ2-2; D is ambiguous. This CDR3 region has 12 residues. CDR1 and CDR2 from the germline V gene are ENHRY and SYGVKD. Trimming shortened V by 4 bases and J by 6 bases, and 6 bases separated the two germline ends. The CDR3, as DNA: TGTGCCATCAGTGGTGGGCCCGGGGAGCTGTTTTTT. It encodes CAISGGPGELFF.

This chain connects TRBV9 to TRBJ2-5; no clear D. Germline lookup yields CDR1 SGDLS and CDR2 YYNGEE. This CDR3 spans 14 amino acids. Trimming cost V 0 bases and J 1 base, with 7 bases left between them. The chain's CDR3 is CASSVDWGQETQYF. The CDR3 DNA follows: TGTGCCAGCAGCGTAGACTGGGGCCAAGAGACCCAGTACTTC. Drawing the rest from reference TRBV9 and TRBJ2-5, the complete variable domain is DSGVTQTPKHLITATGQRVTLRCSPRSGDLSVYWYQQSLDQGLQFLIQYYNGEERAKGNILERFSAQQFPDLHSELNLSSLELGDSALYFCASSVDWGQETQYFGPGTRLLVL.

This chain links TRBV7-2 with TRBJ2-7; D not certain. The CDR3 length is 14 residues. The germline V gene has CDR1 SGHTA and CDR2 FQGNSA. The ends were cut back, 5 bases at V and 0 bases at J, with 11 bases in the middle. CDR3 in DNA: TGTGCCAGCAGCGGTATGTCATCCTCCTACGAGCAGTACTTC. It codes for CASSGMSSSYEQYF.

The sample holds a few counts of this clone. The genes are TRBV19 and TRBJ2-7; TRBD1 matches 7 bases. Losses at the gene ends were 4 bases for V and 2 bases for J; bases not matched to a gene: 8. CDR1 is LNHDA, CDR2 SQIVND, per germline (reference sequence). The CDR3 length is 15 residues. The CDR3 region is CASSKGTAGTYEQYF. For the CDR3, the DNA is TGTGCCAGTAGTAAGGGGACAGCCGGAACCTACGAGCAGTACTTC.

As DNA, the CDR3 is TGTGCCAGCAGCTCACGGCAGGTCTCCGGGGAGCTGTTTTTT. Translated, it gives CASSSRQVSGELFF. The chain employs TRBV11-1 and TRBJ2-2; D ambiguous. The CDR3 contains 14 residues. V was pared by 4 bases and J by 6 bases, with 12 bases between. Looked up from germline, CDR1 is SGHAT and CDR2 is FQDESV (reference sequence).

The V call is TRBV4-3, the J call TRBJ2-7; D is ambiguous. This CDR3 contains 15 residues. The germline V gene has CDR1 LGHNA and CDR2 YSLEER. The V and J ends lost 0 bases and 3 bases respectively, with 12 bases between them. The CDR3 region is CASSQEGQRSYEQYF. The DNA for the CDR3 is TGCGCCAGCAGCCAAGAAGGGCAGCGCAGCTACGAGCAGTACTTC.